This entry features one T cell receptor (beta chain) sequence. From germline, CDR1 is KGHDR and CDR2 SFDVKD. Trimming took off 9 bases at V and 5 bases at J, with 21 bases between the two ends. This CDR3 is built from 15 residues. Sequencing used immunoSEQ multiplex PCR; TCRdb keeps in-frame clones, though not all of them. Of about 140,000 clones in the sample, about 87% are singletons; the top ten hold 11%. This specimen comes from a study of blood T cell repertoires in COVID-19. The sequencing input was peripheral blood. The clonotype originates from a woman older than 75 with acute or convalescent COVID-19. This chain connects TRBV24-1 to TRBJ2-5; D is perhaps TRBD2 (5 bases). The CDR3 spells CATGGVGGSEETQYF. The CDR3 coding sequence is TGTGCCACCGGAGGAGTCGGCGGATCTGAGGAGACCCAGTACTTC.